This T cell receptor (beta chain) emerged from a study of blood T cell repertoires in COVID-19. Germline CDR1 and CDR2: LNHDA and SQIVND (reference sequence). The germline V and J ends were trimmed by 8 bases and 1 base, with 15 bases remaining between them. There are 15 residues in the CDR3. Under the authors' procedure: Nucleated cell number was recorded as an estimate derived from reference gene primer amplification. TCRdb keeps only in-frame clones here, not all; method: immunoSEQ multiplex PCR. The DNA gave D and trimming, while V, J and clone size come from that table. In the table there are around 310,000 clones, roughly 90% of which are singletons.

V gene TRBV19 combines with J gene TRBJ1-5, with D perhaps matching TRBD1 (5 bases). The sequence was obtained from a woman in her forties with COVID-19, enrolled during active disease. Sequenced: peripheral blood. The CDR3 spells CASRGTTFSNQPQHF. Written as DNA, the CDR3 is TGTGCCAGTCGGGGGACCACTTTCAGCAATCAGCCCCAGCATTTT.